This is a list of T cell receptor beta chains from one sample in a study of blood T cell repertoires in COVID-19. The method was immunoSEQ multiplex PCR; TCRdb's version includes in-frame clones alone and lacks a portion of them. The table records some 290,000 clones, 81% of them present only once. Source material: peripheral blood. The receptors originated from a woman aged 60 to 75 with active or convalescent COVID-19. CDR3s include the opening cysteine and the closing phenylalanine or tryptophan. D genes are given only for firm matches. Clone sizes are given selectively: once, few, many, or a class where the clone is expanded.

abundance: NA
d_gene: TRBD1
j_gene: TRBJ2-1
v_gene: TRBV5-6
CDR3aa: CASSLVRDRSSYNEQFF
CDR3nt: TGTGCCAGCAGCTTGGTGAGGGACAGGAGCTCCTACAATGAGCAGTTCTTC

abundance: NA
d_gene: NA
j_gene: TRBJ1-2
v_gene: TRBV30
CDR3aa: CAWSPQAIYGYTF
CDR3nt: TGTGCCTGGAGTCCCCAGGCGATCTATGGCTACACCTTC

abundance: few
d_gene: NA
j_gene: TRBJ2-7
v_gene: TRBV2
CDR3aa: CASSVEKSSYEQYF
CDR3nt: TGTGCCAGCAGTGTCGAGAAGAGCTCCTACGAGCAGTACTTC

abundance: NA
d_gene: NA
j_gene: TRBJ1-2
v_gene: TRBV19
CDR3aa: CASSSGQISNYGYTF
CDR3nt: TGTGCCAGTAGTAGCGGACAGATCTCTAACTATGGCTACACCTTC

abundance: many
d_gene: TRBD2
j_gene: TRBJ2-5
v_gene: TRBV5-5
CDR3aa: CASSLGSRREAQETQYF
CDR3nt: TGTGCCAGCAGCTTGGGCTCCCGACGGGAGGCTCAAGAGACCCAGTACTTC

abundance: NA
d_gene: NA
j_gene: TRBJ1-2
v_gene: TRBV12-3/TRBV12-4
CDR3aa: CASSTGRFGYTF
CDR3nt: TGTGCCAGCTCAACAGGGAGATTTGGCTACACCTTC

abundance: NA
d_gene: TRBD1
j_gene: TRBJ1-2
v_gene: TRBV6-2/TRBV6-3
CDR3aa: CASSYKIQGADYGYTF
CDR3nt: TGTGCCAGCAGTTACAAAATACAGGGGGCTGACTATGGCTACACCTTC

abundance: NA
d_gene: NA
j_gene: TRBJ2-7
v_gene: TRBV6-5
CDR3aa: CASSYSIPSRGYEQYF
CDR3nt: TGTGCCAGCAGTTACTCGATCCCGTCAAGGGGCTACGAGCAGTACTTC

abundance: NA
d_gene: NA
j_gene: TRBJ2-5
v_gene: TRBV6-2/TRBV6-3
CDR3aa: CASSYSERLQETQYF
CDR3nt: TGTGCCAGCAGTTACTCAGAGAGACTCCAAGAGACCCAGTACTTC

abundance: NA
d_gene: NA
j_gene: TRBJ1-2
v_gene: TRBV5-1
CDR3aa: CASSLDAGGYTF
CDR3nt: TGCGCCAGCAGCCTGGACGCGGGAGGCTACACCTTC

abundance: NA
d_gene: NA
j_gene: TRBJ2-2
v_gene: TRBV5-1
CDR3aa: CASSLSAQRGAGELFF
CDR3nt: TGCGCCAGCAGCTTGTCCGCCCAAAGGGGCGCCGGGGAGCTGTTTTTT

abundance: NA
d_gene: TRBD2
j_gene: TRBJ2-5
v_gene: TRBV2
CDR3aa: CASSTTGGQETQYF
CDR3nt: TGTGCCAGCAGTACAACCGGGGGGCAAGAGACCCAGTACTTC

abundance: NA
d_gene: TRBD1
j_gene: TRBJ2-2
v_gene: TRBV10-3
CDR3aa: CAISQGWNTGELFF
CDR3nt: TGTGCCATTTCACAGGGGTGGAACACCGGGGAGCTGTTTTTT

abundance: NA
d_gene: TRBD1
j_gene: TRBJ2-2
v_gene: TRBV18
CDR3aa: CASSPFPVTGDPGELFF
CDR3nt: TGTGCCAGCTCACCATTCCCGGTCACAGGGGATCCCGGGGAGCTGTTTTTT

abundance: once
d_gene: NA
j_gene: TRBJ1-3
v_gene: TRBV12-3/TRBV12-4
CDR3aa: CASSFPDTIYF
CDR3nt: TGTGCCAGCAGTTTCCCGGACACCATATATTTT

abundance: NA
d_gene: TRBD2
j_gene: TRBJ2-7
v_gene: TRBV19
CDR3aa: CASSIRGVYEQYF
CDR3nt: TGTGCCAGTAGTATACGGGGGGTCTACGAGCAGTACTTC

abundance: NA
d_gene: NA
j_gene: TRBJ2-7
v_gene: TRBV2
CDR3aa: CASSDSGHRTYEQYF
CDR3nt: TGTGCCAGCAGTGATTCGGGACATAGGACCTACGAGCAGTACTTC

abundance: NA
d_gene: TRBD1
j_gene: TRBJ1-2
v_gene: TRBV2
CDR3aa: CASSLTGENDGYTF
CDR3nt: TGTGCCAGCAGTCTGACAGGGGAAAACGATGGCTACACCTTC

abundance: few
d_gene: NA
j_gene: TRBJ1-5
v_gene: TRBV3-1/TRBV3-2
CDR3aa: CASSPPGSVYSNQPQHF
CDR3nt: TGTGCCAGCAGCCCCCCCGGCAGCGTCTATAGCAATCAGCCCCAGCATTTT

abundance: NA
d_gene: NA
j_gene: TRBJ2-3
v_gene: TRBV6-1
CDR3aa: CASSEAIGGPTDTQYF
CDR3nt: TGTGCCAGCAGTGAAGCGATCGGGGGGCCCACAGATACGCAGTATTTT

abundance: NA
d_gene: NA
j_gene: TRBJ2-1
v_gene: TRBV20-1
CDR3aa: CSASGGREQFF
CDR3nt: TGCAGTGCTAGCGGAGGACGAGAGCAGTTCTTC

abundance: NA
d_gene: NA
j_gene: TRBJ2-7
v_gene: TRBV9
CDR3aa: CASSAREGAQREQYF
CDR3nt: TGTGCCAGCAGCGCCCGGGAGGGGGCCCAGCGCGAGCAGTACTTC

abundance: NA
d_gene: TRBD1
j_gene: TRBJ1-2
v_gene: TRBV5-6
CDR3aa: CASSYDRDAGGYTF
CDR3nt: TGTGCCAGCAGCTACGACAGGGATGCCGGGGGCTACACCTTC

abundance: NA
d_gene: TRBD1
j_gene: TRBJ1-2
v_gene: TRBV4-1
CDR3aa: CASSQVSGGSGYGYTF
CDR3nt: TGCGCCAGCAGCCAAGTATCAGGGGGCAGTGGCTATGGCTACACCTTC

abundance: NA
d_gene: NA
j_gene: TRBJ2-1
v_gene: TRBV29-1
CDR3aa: CSVAFRVGNEQFF
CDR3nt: TGCAGCGTTGCCTTCAGGGTGGGGAATGAGCAGTTCTTC

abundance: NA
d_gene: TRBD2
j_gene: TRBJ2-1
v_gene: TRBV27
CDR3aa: CASSPGRVGGGARGYEQFF
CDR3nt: TGTGCCAGCAGTCCCGGGAGAGTTGGCGGGGGGGCCAGAGGGTATGAGCAGTTCTTC

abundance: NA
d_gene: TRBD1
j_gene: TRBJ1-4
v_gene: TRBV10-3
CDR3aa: CAISESFGQGEKLFF
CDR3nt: TGTGCCATCAGTGAGTCGTTCGGACAGGGCGAAAAACTGTTTTTT

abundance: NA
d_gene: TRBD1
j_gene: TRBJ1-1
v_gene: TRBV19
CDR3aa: CASRRQGLNTEAFF
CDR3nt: TGTGCCAGTAGACGACAGGGTTTGAACACTGAAGCTTTCTTT

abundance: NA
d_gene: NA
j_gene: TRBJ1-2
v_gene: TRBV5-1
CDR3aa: CASSLGGTGHGRGYTF
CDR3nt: TGCGCCAGCAGCTTGGGGGGGACTGGGCATGGGCGAGGCTACACCTTC

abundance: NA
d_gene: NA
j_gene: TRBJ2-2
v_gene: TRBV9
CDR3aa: CASSPRTYANTGELFF
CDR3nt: TGTGCCAGCAGCCCTAGAACGTATGCGAACACCGGGGAGCTGTTTTTT

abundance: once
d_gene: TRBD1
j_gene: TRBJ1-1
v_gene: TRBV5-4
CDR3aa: CASSLRPEDRGMAEAFF
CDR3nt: TGTGCCAGCAGCTTACGCCCCGAGGACAGGGGCATGGCTGAAGCTTTCTTT

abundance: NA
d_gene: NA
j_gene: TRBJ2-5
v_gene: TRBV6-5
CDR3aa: CASSTTGETQYF
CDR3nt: TGTGCCAGCAGTACGACGGGGGAGACCCAGTACTTC

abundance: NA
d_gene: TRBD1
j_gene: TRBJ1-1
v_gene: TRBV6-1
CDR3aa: CASSEYGGTGLNTEAFF
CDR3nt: TGTGCCAGCAGTGAATATGGTGGGACAGGCCTGAACACTGAAGCTTTCTTT

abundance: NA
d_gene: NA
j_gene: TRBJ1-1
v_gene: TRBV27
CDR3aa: CASSAHHSGTEAFF
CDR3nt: TGTGCCAGCAGCGCTCATCACTCGGGCACTGAAGCTTTCTTT

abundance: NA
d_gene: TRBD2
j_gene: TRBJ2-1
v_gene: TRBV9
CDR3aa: CASSFGLAGGLGGNEQFF
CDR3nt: TGTGCCAGCAGCTTCGGACTAGCGGGGGGGCTCGGAGGTAATGAGCAGTTCTTC

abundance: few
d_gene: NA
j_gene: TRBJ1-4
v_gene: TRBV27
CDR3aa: CASSLMAAANEKLFF
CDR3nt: TGTGCCAGCAGTTTAATGGCAGCGGCTAATGAAAAACTGTTTTTT

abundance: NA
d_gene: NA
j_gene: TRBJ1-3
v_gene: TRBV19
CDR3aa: CASSIDYRDYSGNTIYF
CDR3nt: TGTGCCAGTAGTATAGATTACCGGGACTACTCTGGAAACACCATATATTTT

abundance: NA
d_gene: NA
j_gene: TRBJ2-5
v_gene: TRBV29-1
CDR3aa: CSVASSQETQYF
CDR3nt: TGCAGCGTTGCAAGTAGCCAAGAGACCCAGTACTTC

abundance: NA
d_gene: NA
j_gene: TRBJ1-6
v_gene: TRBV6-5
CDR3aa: CASSYARGQDNSPLHF
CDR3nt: TGTGCCAGCAGTTACGCCAGGGGTCAAGATAATTCACCCCTCCACTTT

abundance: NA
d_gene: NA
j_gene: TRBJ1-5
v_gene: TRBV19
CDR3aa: CASSIGGGLDQPQHF
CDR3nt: TGTGCCAGTAGTATAGGAGGAGGACTAGATCAGCCCCAGCATTTT

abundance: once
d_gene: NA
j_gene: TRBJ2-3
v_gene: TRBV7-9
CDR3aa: CASSLFTGYTDTQYF
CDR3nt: TGTGCCAGCAGCTTATTTACGGGGTACACAGATACGCAGTATTTT

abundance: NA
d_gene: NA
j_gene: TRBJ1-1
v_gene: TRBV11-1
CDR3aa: CASSLVGGVDEAFF
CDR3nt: TGTGCCAGCAGCTTAGTGGGGGGAGTCGATGAAGCTTTCTTT

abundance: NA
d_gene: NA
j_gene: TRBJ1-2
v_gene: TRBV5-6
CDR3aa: CASSLIRGGYTF
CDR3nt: TGTGCCAGCAGCTTGATCCGGGGTGGCTACACCTTC

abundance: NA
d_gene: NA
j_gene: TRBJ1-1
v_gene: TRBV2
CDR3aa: CASSEGVQTAEAFF
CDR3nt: TGTGCCAGCAGTGAAGGGGTACAGACAGCTGAAGCTTTCTTT

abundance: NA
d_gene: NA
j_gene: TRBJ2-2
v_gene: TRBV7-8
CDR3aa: CASSRLRVQNTGELFF
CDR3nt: TGTGCCAGCAGCCGACTCCGGGTCCAGAACACCGGGGAGCTGTTTTTT

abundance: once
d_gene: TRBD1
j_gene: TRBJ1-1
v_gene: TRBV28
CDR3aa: CASRRQQGAPPEAFF
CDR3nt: TGTGCCAGCAGGCGCCAACAGGGGGCGCCGCCCGAAGCTTTCTTT

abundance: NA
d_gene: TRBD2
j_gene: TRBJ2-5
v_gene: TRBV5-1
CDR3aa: CASSMLAGQETQYF
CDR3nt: TGCGCCAGCAGCATGCTAGCGGGGCAAGAGACCCAGTACTTC

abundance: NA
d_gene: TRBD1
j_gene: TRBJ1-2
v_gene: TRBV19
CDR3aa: CASSTGQGAPYGYTF
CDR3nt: TGTGCCAGTAGTACGGGACAGGGTGCACCCTATGGCTACACCTTC

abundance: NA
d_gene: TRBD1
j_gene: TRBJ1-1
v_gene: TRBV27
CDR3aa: CASSLGKKDRGFDTEAFF
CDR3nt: TGTGCCAGCAGTTTAGGGAAGAAGGACAGGGGTTTCGACACTGAAGCTTTCTTT

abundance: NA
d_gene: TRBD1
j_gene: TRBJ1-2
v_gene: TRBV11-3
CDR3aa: CASSQGQNYGYTF
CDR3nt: TGTGCCAGCAGCCAGGGACAGAACTATGGCTACACCTTC

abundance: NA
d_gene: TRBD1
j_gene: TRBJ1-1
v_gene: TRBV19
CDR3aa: CASSIGAGGTEAFF
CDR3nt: TGTGCCAGTAGTATAGGAGCAGGGGGCACTGAAGCTTTCTTT

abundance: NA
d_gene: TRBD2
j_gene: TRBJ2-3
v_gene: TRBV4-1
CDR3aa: CAATSGGGGDLVSTDTQYF
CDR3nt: TGCGCCGCAACTTCGGGCGGGGGTGGCGATCTCGTGTCCACAGATACGCAGTATTTT

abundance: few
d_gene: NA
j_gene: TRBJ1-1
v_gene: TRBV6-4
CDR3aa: CASSDRWLANTEAFF
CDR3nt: TGTGCCAGCAGTGATCGGTGGTTAGCGAACACTGAAGCTTTCTTT

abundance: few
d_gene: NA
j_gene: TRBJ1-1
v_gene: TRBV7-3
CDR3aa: CASSSGMKTEAFF
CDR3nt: TGTGCCAGCAGCTCGGGGATGAAGACTGAAGCTTTCTTT